This TCR beta chain is from a study of CD8+CD57+ T cells in acquired aplastic anemia. Study-wide results and caveats: Comparison of patients with controls identified almost 30 shared CD8+ CDR3 sequences. The study found no significant CD8+ Simpson's diversity difference between patients and controls.

Genomic DNA constituted the template upon which TCR beta VDJ and CDR3 profiling was performed. TCRdb used MiXCR to reprocess the reads, holding one entry per CDR3 protein. The sample records some 150,000 distinct CDR3 sequences, 70% to 80% being singletons. In the case of this clonotype: Its antigen remains unidentified.

The sequenced patients had an expansion of CD8+CD57+ cells seen by flow cytometry. The diagnosis in all patients was severe acquired aplastic anemia. All patients were therapy-naive when blood was sampled. CDR3 length: 14 amino acids. V gave up 0 bases and J gave up 12 bases, with 18 bases separating them. CDR1 is MGHRA, CDR2 YSYEKL, per germline. This chain uses TRBV4-1 with TRBJ2-7; D call uncertain. Material for sequencing was sorted CD4+, CD8+, or CD8+CD57+ T cells (not recorded which) from PBMCs. The TCR originated in a human donor with aplastic anemia. Here the CDR3 DNA reads TGCGCCAGCAGCCAAGATTTAGTCAGTTCGGCTGGGTACTTC. This gives the protein CASSQDLVSSAGYF.